This entry lists 6 T cell receptor beta chains sequenced from one sample in a study of blood T cell repertoires in COVID-19. Profiling relied on immunoSEQ multiplex PCR, and the TCRdb table lists in-frame clones only, not all of them. Of some 93,000 clones detected, around nine tenths appear once; the ten largest clones hold roughly a sixth. The sample taken for sequencing was peripheral blood. These receptors all come from an elderly woman with acute or convalescent COVID-19.

This clone was seen a single time. The chain couples TRBV3-1 (or the pseudogene TRBV3-2) to TRBJ2-5; 8 nucleotides align to TRBD2. This CDR3 spans 14 amino acids. Germline V gene data show CDR1 as LGHDT and CDR2 as YNNKEL (reference sequence). Losses at the gene ends were 3 bases for V and 7 bases for J; bases not matched to a gene: 7. CDR3 in amino acids: CASSHPGLGGTQYF. CDR3 nucleotides: TGTGCCAGCAGCCATCCGGGACTAGGCGGGACCCAGTACTTC.

The J gene is TRBJ2-1, the V gene TRBV15; no clear D gene. Per the germline V gene, CDR1 is LNHNV and CDR2 is YYDKDF (reference sequence). There are 12 residues in the CDR3. V lost 5 bases and J lost 8, with 10 bases in between. CDR3 nucleotides: TGTGCCACCAGCGCCCGGAGAGATGAGCAGTTCTTC. It codes for CATSARRDEQFF.

This chain joins TRBV3-1 (or the pseudogene TRBV3-2) and TRBJ1-2, with a possible D match to TRBD1 (5 bases). CDR3 length: 13 amino acids. The germline V and J ends were trimmed by 3 bases and 1 base, with 6 bases remaining between them. Germline values: CDR1 LGHDT, CDR2 YNNKEL (reference sequence). The CDR3 DNA reads as TGTGCCAGCAGCCACGGGGGTAACTATGGCTACACCTTC. Encoded protein: CASSHGGNYGYTF.

The gene calls are TRBV6-1 and TRBJ1-5; D gene unclear. The germline V gene encodes CDR1 MNHNS and CDR2 SASEGT. V lost 0 bases to trimming and J lost 6 bases, with 9 bases between them. This CDR3 has 14 amino acids. The CDR3 reads CASSEAWPGQPQHF. The CDR3 DNA follows: TGTGCCAGCAGTGAAGCGTGGCCAGGTCAGCCCCAGCATTTT.

In this sample, this clone turned up once. The V call is TRBV6-5, the J call TRBJ2-1; 14 nucleotides align to TRBD2. The CDR3 spans 15 residues. With 8 bases clipped from V and 6 bases from J, the junction kept 6 bases outside the gene matches. Germline V gives CDR1 MNHEY, CDR2 SVGAGI. CDR3 in amino acids: CASAKGTSGGNEQFF. CDR3 nucleotides: TGTGCCAGCGCCAAAGGGACTAGCGGGGGCAATGAGCAGTTCTTC.

The chain has TRBV7-9 and TRBJ2-2; no definite D call. From germline, CDR1 is SEHNR and CDR2 FQNEAQ (reference sequence). The CDR3 is made up of 15 amino acids. Trimming took off 5 bases at V and 5 bases at J, with 15 bases between the two ends. The CDR3 region has the DNA TGTGCCAGCAGCCCCGCAGGTAGAGATACCGGGGAGCTGTTTTTT. Translated: CASSPAGRDTGELFF. The full variable domain, with the rest looked up from reference TRBV7-9 and TRBJ2-2, is DTGVSQNPRHKITKRGQNVTFRCDPISEHNRLYWYRQTLGQGPEFLTYFQNEAQLEKSRLLSDRFSAERPKGSFSTLEIQRTEQGDSAMYLCASSPAGRDTGELFFGEGSRLTVL.